Included here is one T cell receptor beta chain sequence, with context. Antigen unknown. Germline CDR1 reads MDHEN; CDR2 reads SYDVKM. The CDR3 has 13 residues. V was clipped by 6 bases and J by 7 bases, with 15 bases between them. This specimen comes from a study of blood T cells in healthy people across ages. The authors drew around 9.3 milliliters of peripheral blood from each donor. Study-wide results and caveats: Observed TCR beta diversity per million T cells went down as age went up. This fall followed a roughly linear course with age. Naive and antigen-experienced cells were not separated, limiting conclusive comparison.

Primers used in a second PCR of about 7 to 12 cycles were a sample-barcoded 5' primer and a J-beta primer mix. TCRdb recomputed calls from the 5' RACE reads with MiXCR, one row per CDR3 protein. The table lists some 900,000 distinct CDR3 sequences, under 50% of them singletons. This chain connects TRBV28 to TRBJ2-5; D is ambiguous. This TCR was sampled from a man younger than 40 in good health. Sequences were obtained from blood. CDR3 protein: CASSQTLFGTQYF. The CDR3 nucleotides are TGTGCCAGCAGCCAAACCCTTTTTGGGACCCAGTACTTC.